Reported below is one T cell receptor (beta chain). Antigen unknown. Both 60 Vbeta primers and 13 Jbeta primers went into the PCR. Profiling relied on immunoSEQ multiplex PCR, and the TCRdb table lists in-frame clones only, not all of them. The sample yields roughly 200,000 clones, about three quarters seen once. The data were obtained in a study of cytomegalovirus exposure and HLA in healthy donors. General study findings and limits: In a later analysis, TCR association rates varied by HLA locus: DRB1 most, HLA-C fewest. In a later analysis, productive TCRs from donors in an Asian-associated ancestry cluster reportedly carried fewer N-insertions than the cohort mean. A later analysis linked 15,000 to 20,000 TCR beta sequences to HLA alleles at 0.05 false discovery rate.

This CDR3 is built from 14 residues. CDR1 and CDR2 (germline): MNHEY, SMNVEV (reference sequence). The donors, nominally healthy at sampling, likely had unrecorded immune exposures. Sequenced material: PBMCs. The V and J genes are TRBV27 and TRBJ2-5; 7 nucleotides align to TRBD1. The last part of the DNA fits TRBJ2-7 better; the J call may be wrong. This clonotype was obtained from a woman aged 60 to 75 in good health and CMV-seropositive. The CDR3 sequence is CASSSPGQTYEQYF. Written as DNA, the CDR3 is TGTGCCAGCAGTTCTCCGGGACAGACCTACGAGCAGTACTTC.